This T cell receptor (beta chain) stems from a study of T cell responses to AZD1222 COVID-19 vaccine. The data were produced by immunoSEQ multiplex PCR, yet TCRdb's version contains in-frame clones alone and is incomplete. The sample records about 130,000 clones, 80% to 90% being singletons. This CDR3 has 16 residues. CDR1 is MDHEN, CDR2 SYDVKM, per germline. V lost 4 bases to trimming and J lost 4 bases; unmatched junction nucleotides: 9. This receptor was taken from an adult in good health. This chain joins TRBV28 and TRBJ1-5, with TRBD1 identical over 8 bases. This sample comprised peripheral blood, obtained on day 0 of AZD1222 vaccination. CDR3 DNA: TGTGCCAGCAGTTCACACACAGGGGGAAGTAATCAGCCCCAGCATTTT. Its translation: CASSSHTGGSNQPQHF.